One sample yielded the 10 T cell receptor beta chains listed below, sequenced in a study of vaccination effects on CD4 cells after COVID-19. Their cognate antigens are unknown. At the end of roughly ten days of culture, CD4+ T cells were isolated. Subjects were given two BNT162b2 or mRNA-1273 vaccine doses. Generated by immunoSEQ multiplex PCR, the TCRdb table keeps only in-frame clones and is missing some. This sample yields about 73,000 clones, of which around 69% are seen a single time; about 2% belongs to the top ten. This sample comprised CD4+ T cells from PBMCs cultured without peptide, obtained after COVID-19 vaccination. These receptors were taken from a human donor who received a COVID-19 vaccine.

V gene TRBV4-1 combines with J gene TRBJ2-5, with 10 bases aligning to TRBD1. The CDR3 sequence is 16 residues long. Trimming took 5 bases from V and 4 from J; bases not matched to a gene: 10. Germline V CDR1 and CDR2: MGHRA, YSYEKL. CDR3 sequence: CASSAGRQGAVETQYF. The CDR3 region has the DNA TGCGCCAGCAGCGCGGGGAGACAGGGGGCTGTAGAGACCCAGTACTTC.

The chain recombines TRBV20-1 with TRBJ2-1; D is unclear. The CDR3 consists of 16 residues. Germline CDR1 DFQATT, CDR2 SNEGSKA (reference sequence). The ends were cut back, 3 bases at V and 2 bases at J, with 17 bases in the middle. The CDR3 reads CSASKPRLPTYNEQFF. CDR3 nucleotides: TGCAGTGCTAGTAAGCCCCGGCTACCCACCTACAATGAGCAGTTCTTC.

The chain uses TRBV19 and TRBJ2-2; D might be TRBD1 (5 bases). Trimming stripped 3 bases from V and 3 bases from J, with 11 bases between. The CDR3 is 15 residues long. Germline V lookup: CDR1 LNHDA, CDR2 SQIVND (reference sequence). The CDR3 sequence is CASSIPDSYTGELFF. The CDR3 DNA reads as TGTGCCAGTAGTATCCCCGACAGCTACACCGGGGAGCTGTTTTTT.

The CDR3 spells CASSGNQKLFF. In DNA, the CDR3 is TGTGCCAGCAGTGGGAACCAGAAACTGTTTTTT. V and J are TRBV2 and TRBJ1-4; unclear D gene. CDR1 is SNHLY and CDR2 is FYNNEI in the germline V gene. Trimming removed 4 bases at V and 11 bases at J, with 8 bases between. The CDR3 loop spans 11 amino acids.

DNA for the CDR3: TGTGCCAGCAGTTATGGGCGGGGGGAATCCAATGAGCAGTTCTTC. This codes for CASSYGRGESNEQFF. The J gene is TRBJ2-1, the V gene TRBV6-6; 8 bases fit TRBD2. Germline-derived CDR1 and CDR2 are MNHNY and SVGAGI (reference sequence). This CDR3 spans 15 amino acids. The ends lost 3 bases at V and 6 bases at J; junction bases unmatched: 7.

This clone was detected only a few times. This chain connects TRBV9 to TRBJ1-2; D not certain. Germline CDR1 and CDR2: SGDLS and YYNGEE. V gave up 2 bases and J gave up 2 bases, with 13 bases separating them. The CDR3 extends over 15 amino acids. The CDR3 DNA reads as TGTGCCAGCAGCGTCTACTCGGAACTAAACTATGGCTACACCTTC. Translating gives CASSVYSELNYGYTF.

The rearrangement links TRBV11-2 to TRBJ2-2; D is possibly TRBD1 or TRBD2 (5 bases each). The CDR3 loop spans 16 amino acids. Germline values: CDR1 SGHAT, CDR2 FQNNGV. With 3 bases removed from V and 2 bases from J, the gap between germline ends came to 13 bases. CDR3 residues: CASSLKIGANTGELFF. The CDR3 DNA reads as TGTGCCAGCAGCTTGAAAATCGGGGCAAACACCGGGGAGCTGTTTTTT.

This chain's CDR3 is CSRTGDGNEQFF. For the CDR3, the DNA is TGCAGCCGGACAGGGGATGGCAATGAGCAGTTCTTC. J is TRBJ2-1 and V is TRBV29-1; TRBD1 matches 9 bases. J lost 6 bases, V lost 8 bases, and 5 bases had no gene match. This CDR3 has 12 amino acids. Germline V gene data show CDR1 as SQVTM and CDR2 as ANQGSEA.

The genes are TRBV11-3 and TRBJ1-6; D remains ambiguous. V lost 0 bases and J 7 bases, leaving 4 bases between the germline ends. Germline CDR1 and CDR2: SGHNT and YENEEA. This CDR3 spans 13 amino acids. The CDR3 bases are TGTGCCAGCAGCTTAGATTCGAATTCACCCCTCCACTTT. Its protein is CASSLDSNSPLHF.

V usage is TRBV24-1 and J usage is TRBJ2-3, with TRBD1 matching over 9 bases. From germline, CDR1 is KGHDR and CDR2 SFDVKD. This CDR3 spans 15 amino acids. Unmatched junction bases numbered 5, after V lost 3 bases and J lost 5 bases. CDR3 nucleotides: TGTGCCACCAGTGATCCGCGGGGACAGGGAGATACGCAGTATTTT. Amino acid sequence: CATSDPRGQGDTQYF.